This record covers a single T cell receptor (beta chain). What it binds is not known. These data belong to a study of blood T cells in healthy people across ages. Next came a second PCR, run for about 7 to 12 cycles, which used a sample-barcoded 5' primer along with a J-beta primer mix. TCRdb re-derived calls from the 5' RACE reads in MiXCR, one entry per CDR3 protein. The table lists nearly 1 million distinct CDR3 sequences, roughly 51% of them singletons. With V trimmed by 4 bases and J by 4 bases, 13 bases remained unmatched. Germline V gene lookup returns CDR1 SQVTM and CDR2 ANQGSEA. This CDR3 is 17 amino acids long. General study findings and limits: A conclusive naive versus antigen-experienced comparison was prevented by the unsorted PBMCs. Naive T cell percentage by flow cytometry tracked strongly with beta diversity.

Sequencing used blood. The rearrangement uses TRBV29-1 and TRBJ2-1; 10 bases match TRBD2. The source of this sequence is a woman in her sixties or seventies in good health. CDR3 residues: CSVGGQGSSGGYNEQFF. In DNA form, the CDR3 reads TGCAGCGTTGGAGGCCAGGGATCTAGCGGGGGATACAATGAGCAGTTCTTC.